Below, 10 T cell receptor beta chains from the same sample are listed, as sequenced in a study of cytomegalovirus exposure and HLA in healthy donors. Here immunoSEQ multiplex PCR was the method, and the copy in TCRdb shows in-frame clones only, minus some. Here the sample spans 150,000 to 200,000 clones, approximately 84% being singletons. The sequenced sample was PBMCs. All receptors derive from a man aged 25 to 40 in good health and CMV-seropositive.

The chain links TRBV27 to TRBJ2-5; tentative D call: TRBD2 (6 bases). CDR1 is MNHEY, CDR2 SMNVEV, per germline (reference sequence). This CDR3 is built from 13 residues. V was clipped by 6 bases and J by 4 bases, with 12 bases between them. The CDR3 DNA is TGTGCCAGCAGCCGAACTAGCAGAGAGACCCAGTACTTC. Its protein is CASSRTSRETQYF.

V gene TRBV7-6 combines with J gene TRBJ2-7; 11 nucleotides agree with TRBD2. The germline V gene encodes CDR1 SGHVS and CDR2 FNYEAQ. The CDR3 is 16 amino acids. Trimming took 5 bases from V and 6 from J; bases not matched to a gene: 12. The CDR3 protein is CASSPRIAGGPGEQYF. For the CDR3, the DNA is TGTGCCAGCAGCCCCAGGATAGCGGGAGGGCCGGGCGAGCAGTACTTC.

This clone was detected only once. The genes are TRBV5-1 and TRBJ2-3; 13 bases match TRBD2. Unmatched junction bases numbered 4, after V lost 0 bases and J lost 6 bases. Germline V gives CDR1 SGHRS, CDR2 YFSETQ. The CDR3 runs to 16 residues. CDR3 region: CASSLETSGRSDTQYF. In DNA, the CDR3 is TGCGCCAGCAGCTTGGAGACTAGCGGGAGGTCCGATACGCAGTATTTT.

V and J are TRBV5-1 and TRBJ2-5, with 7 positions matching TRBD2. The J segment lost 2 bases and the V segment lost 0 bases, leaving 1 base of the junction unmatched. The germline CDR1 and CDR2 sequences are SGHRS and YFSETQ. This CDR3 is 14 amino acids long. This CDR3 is CASSLGEGQETQYF. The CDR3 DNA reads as TGCGCCAGCAGCTTGGGGGAGGGACAAGAGACCCAGTACTTC. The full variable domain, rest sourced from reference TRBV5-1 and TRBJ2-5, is KAGVTQTPRYLIKTRGQQVTLSCSPISGHRSVSWYQQTPGQGLQFLFEYFSETQRNKGNFPGRFSGRQFSNSRSEMNVSTLELGDSALYLCASSLGEGQETQYFGPGTRLLVL.

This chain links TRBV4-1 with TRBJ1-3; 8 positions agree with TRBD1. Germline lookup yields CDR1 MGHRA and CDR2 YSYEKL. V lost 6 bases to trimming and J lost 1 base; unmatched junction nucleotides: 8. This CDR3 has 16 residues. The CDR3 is CASSLTGVGSGNTIYF. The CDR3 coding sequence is TGCGCCAGCAGTCTGACAGGGGTCGGATCTGGAAACACCATATATTTT.

This chain's CDR3 is CASSVGTSYEQYF. The CDR3 DNA sequence: TGTGCCAGCAGCGTAGGGACTAGCTACGAGCAGTACTTC. This chain joins TRBV9 and TRBJ2-7; 7 bases are a match to TRBD2. The CDR3 extends over 13 amino acids. J gave up 3 bases and V 0 bases, and 0 bases lay outside the gene matches. Germline V CDR1 and CDR2: SGDLS, YYNGEE.

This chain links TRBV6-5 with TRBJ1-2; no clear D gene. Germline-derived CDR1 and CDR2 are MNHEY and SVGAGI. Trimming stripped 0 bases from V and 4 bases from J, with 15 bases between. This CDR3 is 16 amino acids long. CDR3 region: CASSYSVGEPSYGYTF. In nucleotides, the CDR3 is TGTGCCAGCAGTTACTCGGTCGGGGAGCCATCCTATGGCTACACCTTC.

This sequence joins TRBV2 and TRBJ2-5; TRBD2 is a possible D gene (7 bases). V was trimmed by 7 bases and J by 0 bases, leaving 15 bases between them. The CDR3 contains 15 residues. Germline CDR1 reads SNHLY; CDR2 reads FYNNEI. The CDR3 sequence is CASNKGGTYQETQYF. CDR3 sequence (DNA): TGTGCCAGCAATAAGGGAGGGACATACCAAGAGACCCAGTACTTC.

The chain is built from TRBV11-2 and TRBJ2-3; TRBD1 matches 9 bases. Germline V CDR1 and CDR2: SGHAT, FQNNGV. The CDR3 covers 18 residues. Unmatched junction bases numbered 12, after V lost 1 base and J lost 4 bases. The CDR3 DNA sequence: TGTGCCAGCAGCTTAGGCCCCGGGACAGGGTATATTGCAGATACGCAGTATTTT. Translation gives CASSLGPGTGYIADTQYF.

In nucleotides, the CDR3 is TGTGCCAGCAGTTACTCGCGGATAGCCAAAAACATTCAGTACTTC. Its translation is CASSYSRIAKNIQYF. The chain employs TRBV6-5 and TRBJ2-4, with unresolved D. Deletions cut 0 bases from V and 0 bases from J, with 6 bases between. This CDR3 region has 15 residues. Germline V gene sequence: CDR1 MNHEY, CDR2 SVGAGI.